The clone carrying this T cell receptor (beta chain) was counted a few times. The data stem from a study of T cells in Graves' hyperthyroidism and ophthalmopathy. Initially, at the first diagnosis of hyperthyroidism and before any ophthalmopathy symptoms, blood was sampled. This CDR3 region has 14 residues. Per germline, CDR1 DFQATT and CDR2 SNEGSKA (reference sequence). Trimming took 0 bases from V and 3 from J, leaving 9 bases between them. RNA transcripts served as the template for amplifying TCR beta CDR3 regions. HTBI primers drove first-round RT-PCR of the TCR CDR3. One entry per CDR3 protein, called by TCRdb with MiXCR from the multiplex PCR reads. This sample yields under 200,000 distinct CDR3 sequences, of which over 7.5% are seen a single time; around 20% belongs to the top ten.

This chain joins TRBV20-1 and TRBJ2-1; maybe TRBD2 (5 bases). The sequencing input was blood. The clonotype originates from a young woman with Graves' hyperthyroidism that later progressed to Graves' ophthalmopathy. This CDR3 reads CSAREDSDYNEQFF. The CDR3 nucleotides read TGCAGTGCTAGAGAGGACTCGGACTACAATGAGCAGTTCTTC.